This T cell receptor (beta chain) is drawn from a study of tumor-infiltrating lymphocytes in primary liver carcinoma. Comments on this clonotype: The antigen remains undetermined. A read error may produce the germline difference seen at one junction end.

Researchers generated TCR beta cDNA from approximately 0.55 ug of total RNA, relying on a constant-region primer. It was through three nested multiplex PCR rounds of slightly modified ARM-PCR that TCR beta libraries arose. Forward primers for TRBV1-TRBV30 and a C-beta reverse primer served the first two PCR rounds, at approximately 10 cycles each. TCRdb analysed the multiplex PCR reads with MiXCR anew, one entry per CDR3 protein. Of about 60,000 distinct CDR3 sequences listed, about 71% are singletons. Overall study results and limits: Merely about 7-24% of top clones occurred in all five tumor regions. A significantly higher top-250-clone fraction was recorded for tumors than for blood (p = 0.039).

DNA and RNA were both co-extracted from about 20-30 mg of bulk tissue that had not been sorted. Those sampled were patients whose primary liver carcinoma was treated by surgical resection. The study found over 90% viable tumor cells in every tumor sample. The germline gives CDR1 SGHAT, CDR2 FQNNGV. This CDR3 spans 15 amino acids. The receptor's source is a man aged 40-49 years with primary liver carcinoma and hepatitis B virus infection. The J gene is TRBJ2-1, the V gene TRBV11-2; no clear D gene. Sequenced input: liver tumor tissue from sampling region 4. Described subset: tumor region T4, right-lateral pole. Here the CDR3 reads CANSLAAGVVNEQFF. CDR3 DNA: TGTGCCAACAGCTTAGCTGCAGGAGTTGTCAATGAGCAGTTCTTC.